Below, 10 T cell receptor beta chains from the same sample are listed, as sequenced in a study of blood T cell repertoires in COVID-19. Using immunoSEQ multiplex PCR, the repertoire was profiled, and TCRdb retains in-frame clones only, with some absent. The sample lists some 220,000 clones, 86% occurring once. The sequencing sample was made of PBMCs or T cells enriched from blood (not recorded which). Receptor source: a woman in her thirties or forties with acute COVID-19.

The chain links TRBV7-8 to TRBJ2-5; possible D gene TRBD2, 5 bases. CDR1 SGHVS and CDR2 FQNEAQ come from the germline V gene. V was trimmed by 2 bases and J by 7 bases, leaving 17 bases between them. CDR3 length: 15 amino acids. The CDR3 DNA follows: TGTGCCAGCAGCTTAAGGAGAGGACCCGGAGGGACCCAGTACTTC. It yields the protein CASSLRRGPGGTQYF.

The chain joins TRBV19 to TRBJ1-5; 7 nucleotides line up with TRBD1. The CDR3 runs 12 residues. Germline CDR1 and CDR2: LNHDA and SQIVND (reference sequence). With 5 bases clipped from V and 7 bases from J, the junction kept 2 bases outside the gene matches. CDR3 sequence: CASSLQGQPQHF. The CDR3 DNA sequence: TGTGCCAGTAGTTTACAGGGGCAGCCCCAGCATTTT.

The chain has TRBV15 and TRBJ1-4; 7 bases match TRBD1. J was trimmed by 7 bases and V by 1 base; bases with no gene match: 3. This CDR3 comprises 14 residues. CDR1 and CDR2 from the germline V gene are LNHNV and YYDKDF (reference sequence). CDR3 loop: CATSRGDSIEKLFF. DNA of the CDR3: TGTGCCACCAGCAGAGGGGACAGCATTGAAAAACTGTTTTTT.

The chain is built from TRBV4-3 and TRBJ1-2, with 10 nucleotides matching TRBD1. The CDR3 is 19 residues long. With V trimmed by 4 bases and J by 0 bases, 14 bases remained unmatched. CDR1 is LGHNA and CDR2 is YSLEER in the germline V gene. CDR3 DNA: TGCGCCAGCAGCCCGGAACATCGGGGACAGGGGCCATCTAACTATGGCTACACCTTC. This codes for CASSPEHRGQGPSNYGYTF.

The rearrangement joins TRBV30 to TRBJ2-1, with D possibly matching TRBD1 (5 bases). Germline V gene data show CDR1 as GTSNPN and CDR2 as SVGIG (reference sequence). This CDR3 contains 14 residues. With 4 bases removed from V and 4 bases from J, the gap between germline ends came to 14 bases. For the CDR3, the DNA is TGTGCCTGGAATTTAAGGACACTGTACAATGAGCAGTTCTTC. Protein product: CAWNLRTLYNEQFF.

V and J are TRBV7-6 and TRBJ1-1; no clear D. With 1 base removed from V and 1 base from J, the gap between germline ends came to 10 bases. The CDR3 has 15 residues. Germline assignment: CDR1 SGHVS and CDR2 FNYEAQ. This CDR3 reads CASSLEARRNTEAFF. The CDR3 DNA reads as TGTGCCAGCAGCTTAGAGGCCAGGCGGAACACTGAAGCTTTCTTT.

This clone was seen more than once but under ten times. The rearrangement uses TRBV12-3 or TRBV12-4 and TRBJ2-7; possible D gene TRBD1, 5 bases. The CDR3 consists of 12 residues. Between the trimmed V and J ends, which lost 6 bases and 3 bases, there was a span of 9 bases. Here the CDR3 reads CASRPGNYEQYV. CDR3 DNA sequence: TGTGCCAGCAGACCAGGGAACTACGAGCAGTACGTC.

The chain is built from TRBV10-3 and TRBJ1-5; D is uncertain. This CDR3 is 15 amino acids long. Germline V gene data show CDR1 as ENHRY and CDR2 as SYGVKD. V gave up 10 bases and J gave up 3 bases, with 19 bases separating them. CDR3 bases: TGTGCCACCCAACCGGACCCGGGAAACAATCAGCCCCAGCATTTT. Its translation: CATQPDPGNNQPQHF.

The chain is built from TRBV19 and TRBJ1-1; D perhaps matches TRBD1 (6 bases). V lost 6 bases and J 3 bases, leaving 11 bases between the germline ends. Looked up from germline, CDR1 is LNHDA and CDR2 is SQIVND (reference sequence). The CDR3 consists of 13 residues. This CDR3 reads CASSPRGYTEAFF. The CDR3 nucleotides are TGTGCCAGTAGCCCTAGGGGGTACACTGAAGCTTTCTTT.

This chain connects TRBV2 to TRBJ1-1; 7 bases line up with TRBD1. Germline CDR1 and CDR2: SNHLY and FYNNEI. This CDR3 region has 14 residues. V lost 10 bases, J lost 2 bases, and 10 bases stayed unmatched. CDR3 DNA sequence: TGTGCCACCTCGTCAGGGGGTACAAACACTGAAGCTTTCTTT. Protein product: CATSSGGTNTEAFF.